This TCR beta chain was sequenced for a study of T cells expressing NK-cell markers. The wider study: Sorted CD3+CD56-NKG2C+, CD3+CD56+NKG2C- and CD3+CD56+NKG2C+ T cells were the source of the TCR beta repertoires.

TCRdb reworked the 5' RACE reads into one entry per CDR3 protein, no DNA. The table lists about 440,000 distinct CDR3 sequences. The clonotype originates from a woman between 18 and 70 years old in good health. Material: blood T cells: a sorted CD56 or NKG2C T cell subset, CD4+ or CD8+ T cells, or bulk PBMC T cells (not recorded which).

This chain's CDR3 is CASCQDRDGQETQYF. V usage is TRBV4-2 and J usage is TRBJ2-5; TCRdb's assignment of TRBD1 cannot be checked, as there is no DNA. Germline V lookup: CDR1 LGHNA, CDR2 YNFKEQ. CDR3 size: 15 residues.